This is a list of T cell receptor beta chains from one sample in a study of cytomegalovirus exposure and HLA in healthy donors. Profiled with immunoSEQ multiplex PCR; TCRdb holds only in-frame clones, not every one. In the table there are fewer than 110,000 clones, 74% of which are singletons. Sequenced material: PBMCs. These receptors were taken from a middle-aged woman in good health and CMV-seropositive. Both conserved end residues are part of each CDR3. The order of the fields is V gene, D gene, J gene, clone size, CDR3 protein, CDR3 DNA. The D gene is left open where the match is weak. Clone size is given for some rows only: seen once, a few or many times, or a class if the clone is expanded.

TRBV27,NA,TRBJ1-6,NA,CASTEGGDYNSPLHF,TGTGCCAGCACCGAGGGAGGAGATTATAATTCACCCCTCCACTTT
TRBV25-1,NA,TRBJ1-5,few,CASSEQGGGQPQHF,TGTGCCAGCAGTGAACAGGGAGGTGGGCAGCCCCAGCATTTT
TRBV15,TRBD2,TRBJ2-5,NA,CATSRDGAGGGTQYF,TGTGCCACCAGCAGAGATGGAGCGGGGGGCGGGACCCAGTACTTC
TRBV10-3,TRBD1,TRBJ2-1,NA,CAISESAGQVGYNEQFF,TGTGCCATCAGTGAGTCCGCGGGACAGGTGGGCTACAATGAGCAGTTCTTC
TRBV30,NA,TRBJ2-1,NA,CAWTLLGNEQFF,TGTGCCTGGACCCTACTAGGCAATGAGCAGTTCTTC
TRBV5-1,NA,TRBJ1-4,NA,CATFDSHGNEKLFF,TGCGCCACCTTCGACAGTCATGGTAATGAAAAACTGTTTTTT
TRBV6-1,TRBD1,TRBJ1-4,NA,CASSTGTGDDRLFF,TGTGCCAGCAGTACCGGGACAGGGGACGATAGACTGTTTTTT
TRBV9,TRBD1,TRBJ2-5,NA,CASSVQPNTGGETQYF,TGTGCCAGCAGCGTTCAACCTAATACAGGGGGGGAGACCCAGTACTTC
TRBV19,NA,TRBJ1-2,NA,CASSNLPQGISGYTF,TGTGCCAGTAGCAATCTTCCCCAGGGAATTAGCGGCTACACCTTC
TRBV2,NA,TRBJ2-7,NA,CASSERGAHLSYEQYF,TGTGCCAGCAGTGAAAGGGGCGCCCACCTTTCCTACGAGCAGTACTTC
TRBV9,NA,TRBJ1-2,NA,CASSVDRENNYGYTF,TGTGCCAGCAGCGTAGACAGGGAGAATAACTATGGCTACACCTTC
TRBV28,TRBD1,TRBJ1-1,NA,CASSTGQGATGMNTEAFF,TGTGCCAGCAGCACGGGACAGGGGGCGACTGGAATGAACACTGAAGCTTTCTTT
TRBV27,TRBD1,TRBJ1-6,NA,CASVSTGQSSPLHF,TGTGCCAGCGTCTCGACAGGGCAGAGCTCACCCCTCCACTTT
TRBV7-9,TRBD1,TRBJ2-2,NA,CASSVTTGVNIGELFF,TGTGCCAGCAGCGTAACGACAGGGGTTAATATCGGGGAGCTGTTTTTT
TRBV9,TRBD2,TRBJ2-5,NA,CASSVAGGGYQETQYF,TGTGCCAGCAGCGTAGCGGGCGGGGGGTACCAAGAGACCCAGTACTTC
TRBV10-2,NA,TRBJ2-7,NA,CASSESSRGGLYEQYF,TGCGCCAGCAGTGAGTCGTCGAGGGGGGGCCTCTACGAGCAGTACTTC
TRBV7-6,NA,TRBJ2-3,NA,CASSLPPVDTQYF,TGTGCCAGCAGCTTACCCCCAGTGGATACGCAGTATTTT
TRBV4-3,TRBD1,TRBJ1-4,once,CASSQDWGTGEKLFF,TGCGCCAGCAGCCAAGATTGGGGGACAGGGGAAAAACTGTTTTTT
TRBV12-5,NA,TRBJ2-3,NA,CASGPDIAATDTQYF,TGTGCTAGTGGTCCGGACATCGCCGCCACAGATACGCAGTATTTT
TRBV4-1,NA,TRBJ2-1,NA,CASSLIGLNEQFF,TGCGCCAGCAGCCTAATTGGACTAAATGAGCAGTTCTTC
TRBV18,NA,TRBJ1-1,NA,CASSPSENTEAFF,TGTGCCAGCTCACCGTCAGAGAACACTGAAGCTTTCTTT